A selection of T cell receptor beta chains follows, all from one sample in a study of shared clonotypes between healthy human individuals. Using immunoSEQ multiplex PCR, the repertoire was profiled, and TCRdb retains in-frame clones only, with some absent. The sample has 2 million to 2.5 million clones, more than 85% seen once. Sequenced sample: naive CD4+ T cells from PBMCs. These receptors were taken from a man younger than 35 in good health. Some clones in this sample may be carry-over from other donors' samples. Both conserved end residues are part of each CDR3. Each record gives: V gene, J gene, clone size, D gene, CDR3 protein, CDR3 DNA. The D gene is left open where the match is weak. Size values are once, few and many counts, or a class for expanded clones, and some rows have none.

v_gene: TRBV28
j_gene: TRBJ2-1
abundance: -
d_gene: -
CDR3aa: CASSGSGYNEQFF
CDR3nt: TGTGCCAGCAGTGGGAGCGGCTACAATGAGCAGTTCTTC

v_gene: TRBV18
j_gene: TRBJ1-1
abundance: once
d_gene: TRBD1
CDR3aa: CASSRQGDNTEAFF
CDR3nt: TGTGCCAGCTCAAGACAGGGCGATAACACTGAAGCTTTCTTT

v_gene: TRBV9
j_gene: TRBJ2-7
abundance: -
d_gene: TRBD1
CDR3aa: CASSVGQGNYEQYF
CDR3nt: TGTGCCAGCAGCGTAGGACAGGGGAATTACGAGCAGTACTTC

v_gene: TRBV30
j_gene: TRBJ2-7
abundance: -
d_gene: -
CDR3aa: CAWSVQIAYEQYF
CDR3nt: TGTGCCTGGAGTGTTCAAATTGCCTACGAGCAGTACTTC

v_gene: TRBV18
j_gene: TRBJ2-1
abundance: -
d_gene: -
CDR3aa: CASSPKTHRDNEQFF
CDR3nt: TGTGCCAGCTCACCCAAGACACACAGGGACAATGAGCAGTTCTTC

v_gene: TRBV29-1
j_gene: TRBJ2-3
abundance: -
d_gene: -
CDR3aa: CSVVGPSDTQYF
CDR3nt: TGCAGCGTTGTGGGTCCGTCAGATACGCAGTATTTT

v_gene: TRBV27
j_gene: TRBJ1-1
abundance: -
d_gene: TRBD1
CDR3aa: CASSFQGAVTEAFF
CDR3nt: TGTGCCAGCAGTTTTCAGGGGGCGGTCACTGAAGCTTTCTTT

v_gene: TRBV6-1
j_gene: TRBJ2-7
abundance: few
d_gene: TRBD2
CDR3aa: CASSEAGTSGRYEQYF
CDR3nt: TGTGCCAGCAGTGAGGCCGGGACTAGCGGGAGGTACGAGCAGTACTTC

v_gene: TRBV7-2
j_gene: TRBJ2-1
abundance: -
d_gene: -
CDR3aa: CATRDVNNEQFF
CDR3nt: TGTGCCACCCGGGACGTCAACAATGAGCAGTTCTTC

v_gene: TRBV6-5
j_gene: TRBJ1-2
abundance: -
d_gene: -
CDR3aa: CASRPPIRGGGYTF
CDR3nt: TGTGCCAGCAGACCCCCGATCCGAGGAGGTGGCTACACCTTC

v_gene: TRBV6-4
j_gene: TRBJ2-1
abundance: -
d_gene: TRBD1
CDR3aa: CASSDRDRGRNEQFF
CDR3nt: TGTGCCAGCAGTGATCGGGACAGGGGGAGAAATGAGCAGTTCTTC

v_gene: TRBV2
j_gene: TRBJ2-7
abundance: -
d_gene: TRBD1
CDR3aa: CASRRTGTYEQYF
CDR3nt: TGTGCCAGCCGAAGGACAGGCACCTACGAGCAGTACTTC

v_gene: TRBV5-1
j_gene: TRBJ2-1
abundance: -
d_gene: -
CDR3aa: CASSEGPYGANEQFF
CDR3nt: TGCGCCAGCAGCGAGGGCCCTTATGGGGCCAATGAGCAGTTCTTC

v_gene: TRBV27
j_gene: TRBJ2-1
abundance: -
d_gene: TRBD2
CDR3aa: CASSLFIRRGRAYNEQFF
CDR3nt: TGTGCCAGCAGTTTATTTATCAGGCGGGGGAGAGCCTACAATGAGCAGTTCTTC

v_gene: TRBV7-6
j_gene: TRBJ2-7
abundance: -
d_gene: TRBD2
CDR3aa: CASSLVLAGVGEQYF
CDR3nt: TGTGCCAGCAGCTTAGTTCTAGCGGGAGTTGGCGAGCAGTACTTC

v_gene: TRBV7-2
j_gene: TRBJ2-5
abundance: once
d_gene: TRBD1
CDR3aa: CASSYRGETQYF
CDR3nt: TGTGCCAGCAGTTACAGGGGAGAGACCCAGTACTTC

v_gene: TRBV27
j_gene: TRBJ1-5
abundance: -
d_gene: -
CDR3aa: CASSPWRNSNQPQHF
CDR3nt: TGTGCCAGCAGTCCGTGGCGAAATAGCAATCAGCCCCAGCATTTT

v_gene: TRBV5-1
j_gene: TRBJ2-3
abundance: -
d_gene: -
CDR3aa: CASSGLEGGTDTQYF
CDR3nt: TGCGCCAGCTCTGGACTTGAAGGTGGCACAGATACGCAGTATTTT

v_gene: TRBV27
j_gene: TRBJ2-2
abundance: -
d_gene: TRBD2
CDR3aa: CASSPRMTSGGTGELFF
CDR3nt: TGTGCCAGCAGTCCCCGTATGACTAGCGGGGGCACCGGGGAGCTGTTTTTT

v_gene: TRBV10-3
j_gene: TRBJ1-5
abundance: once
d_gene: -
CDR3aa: CAISVVGSNQPQHF
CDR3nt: TGTGCCATCAGTGTTGTGGGAAGCAATCAGCCCCAGCATTTT

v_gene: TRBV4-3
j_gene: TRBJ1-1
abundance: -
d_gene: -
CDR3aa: CASSRYRDTEAFF
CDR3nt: TGCGCCAGCAGCCGGTACAGGGACACTGAAGCTTTCTTT

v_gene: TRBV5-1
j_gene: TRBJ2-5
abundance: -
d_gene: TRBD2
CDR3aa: CASSMTSGRATETQYF
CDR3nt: TGCGCCAGCAGCATGACTAGCGGGAGGGCCACAGAGACCCAGTACTTC

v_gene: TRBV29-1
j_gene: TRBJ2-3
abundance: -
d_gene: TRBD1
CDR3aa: CSVVQGALGGTQYF
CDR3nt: TGCAGCGTTGTACAGGGGGCGCTAGGTGGTACGCAGTATTTT

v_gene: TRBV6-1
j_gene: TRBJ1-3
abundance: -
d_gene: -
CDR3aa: CASSPRWGSGNTIYF
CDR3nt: TGTGCCAGCAGCCCAAGGTGGGGGAGTGGAAACACCATATATTTT

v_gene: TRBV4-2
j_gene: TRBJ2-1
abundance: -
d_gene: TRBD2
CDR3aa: CASSQVSLAGGNDNEQFF
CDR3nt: TGTGCCAGCAGCCAAGTGTCCCTAGCGGGAGGTAACGACAATGAGCAGTTCTTC

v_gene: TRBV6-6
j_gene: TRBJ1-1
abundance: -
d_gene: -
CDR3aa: CASSYSGVGDTEAFF
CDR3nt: TGTGCCAGCAGTTACTCGGGGGTAGGGGACACTGAAGCTTTCTTT

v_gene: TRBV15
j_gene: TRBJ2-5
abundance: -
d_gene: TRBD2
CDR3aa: CATSRGSGRASRETQYF
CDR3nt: TGTGCCACCAGCAGAGGAAGCGGGAGGGCCTCGAGAGAGACCCAGTACTTC

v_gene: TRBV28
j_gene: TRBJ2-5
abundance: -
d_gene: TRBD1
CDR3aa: CASISQQGPWEQYF
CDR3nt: TGTGCCAGCATCTCCCAACAGGGGCCTTGGGAGCAGTACTTC

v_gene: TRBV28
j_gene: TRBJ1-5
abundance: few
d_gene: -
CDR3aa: CASSSISHSNQPQHF
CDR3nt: TGTGCCAGCAGTTCCATCTCCCATAGCAATCAGCCCCAGCATTTT

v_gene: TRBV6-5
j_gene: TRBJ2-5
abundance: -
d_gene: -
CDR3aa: CASSRMEGTQYF
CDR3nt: TGTGCCAGCAGTAGGATGGAAGGGACCCAGTACTTC

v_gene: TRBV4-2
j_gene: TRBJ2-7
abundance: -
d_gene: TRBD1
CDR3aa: CASSQGGTGGYEQYF
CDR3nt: TGTGCCAGCAGCCAAGGTGGGACAGGGGGCTACGAGCAGTACTTC

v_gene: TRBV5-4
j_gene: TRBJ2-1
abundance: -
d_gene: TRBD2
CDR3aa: CATQGAGLYNEQFF
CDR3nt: TGTGCCACCCAGGGAGCGGGGCTCTACAATGAGCAGTTCTTC

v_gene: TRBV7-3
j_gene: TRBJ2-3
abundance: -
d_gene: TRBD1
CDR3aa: CASSSRQGKTDTQYF
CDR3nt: TGTGCCAGCAGCTCAAGACAGGGTAAAACAGATACGCAGTATTTT

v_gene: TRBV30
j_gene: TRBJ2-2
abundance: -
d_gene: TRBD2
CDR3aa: CAWSPAGGRTGELFF
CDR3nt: TGTGCCTGGAGCCCAGCGGGAGGGAGAACCGGGGAGCTGTTTTTT

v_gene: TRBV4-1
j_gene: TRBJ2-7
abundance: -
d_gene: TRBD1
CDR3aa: CASSQGRDRGREQYF
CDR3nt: TGCGCCAGCAGCCAAGGAAGGGACAGGGGAAGAGAGCAGTACTTC

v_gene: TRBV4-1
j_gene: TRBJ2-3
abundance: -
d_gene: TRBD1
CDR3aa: CASSQVNRGVGTDTQYF
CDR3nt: TGCGCCAGCAGCCAAGTCAACAGGGGGGTAGGCACAGATACGCAGTATTTT

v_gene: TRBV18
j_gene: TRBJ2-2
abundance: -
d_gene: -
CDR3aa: CASSPNRDTGELFF
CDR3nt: TGTGCCAGCTCACCGAACAGGGATACCGGGGAGCTGTTTTTT

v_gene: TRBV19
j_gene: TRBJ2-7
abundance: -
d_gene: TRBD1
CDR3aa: CASSDRDEQYF
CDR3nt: TGTGCCAGTAGCGACAGGGACGAGCAGTACTTC

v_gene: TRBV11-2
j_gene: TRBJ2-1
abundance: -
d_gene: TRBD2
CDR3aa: CASSSGTSGEQFF
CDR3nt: TGTGCCAGCAGCTCGGGGACTAGCGGGGAGCAGTTCTTC

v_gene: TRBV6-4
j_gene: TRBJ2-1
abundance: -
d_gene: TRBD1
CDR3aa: CASSRTGFSYNEQFF
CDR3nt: TGTGCCAGCAGCAGGACAGGGTTCTCCTACAATGAGCAGTTCTTC

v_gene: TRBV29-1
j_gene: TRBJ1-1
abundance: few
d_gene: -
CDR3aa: CSVNRVPEAFF
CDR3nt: TGCAGCGTTAACAGGGTACCTGAAGCTTTCTTT

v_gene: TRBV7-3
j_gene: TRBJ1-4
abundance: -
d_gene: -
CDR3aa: CASSPSPGGKLFF
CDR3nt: TGTGCCAGCAGCCCGAGCCCGGGGGGAAAACTGTTTTTT

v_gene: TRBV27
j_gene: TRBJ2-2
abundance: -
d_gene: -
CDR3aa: CASSLSWRLGELFF
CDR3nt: TGTGCCAGCAGTTTATCGTGGCGTCTCGGGGAGCTGTTTTTT

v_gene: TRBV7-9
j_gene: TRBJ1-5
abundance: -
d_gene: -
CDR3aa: CASSLPNQPQHF
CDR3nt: TGTGCCAGCAGCTTACCCAATCAGCCCCAGCATTTT

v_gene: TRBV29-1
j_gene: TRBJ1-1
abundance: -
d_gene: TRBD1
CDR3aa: CSVAAIGGVYTEAFF
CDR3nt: TGCAGCGTTGCCGCAATAGGGGGCGTCTACACTGAAGCTTTCTTT

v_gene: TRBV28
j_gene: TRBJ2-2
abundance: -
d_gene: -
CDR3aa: CASSSTPSGRIGELFF
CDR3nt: TGTGCCAGCAGTTCGACCCCCTCTGGGAGAATCGGGGAGCTGTTTTTT

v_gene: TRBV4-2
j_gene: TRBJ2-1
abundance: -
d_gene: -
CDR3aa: CASSQDPAWFNEQFF
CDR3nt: TGTGCCAGCAGCCAAGATCCTGCGTGGTTCAATGAGCAGTTCTTC

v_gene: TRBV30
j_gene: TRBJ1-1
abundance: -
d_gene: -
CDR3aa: CAWSGGVTEAFF
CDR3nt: TGTGCCTGGAGTGGAGGAGTCACTGAAGCTTTCTTT

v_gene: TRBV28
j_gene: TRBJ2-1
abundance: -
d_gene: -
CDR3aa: CASSPGGGNEQFF
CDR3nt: TGTGCCAGCAGTCCCGGAGGGGGGAATGAGCAGTTCTTC

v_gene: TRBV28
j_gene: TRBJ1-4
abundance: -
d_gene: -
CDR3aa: CASSLGRAASGEKLFF
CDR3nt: TGTGCCAGCAGTTTAGGTAGGGCTGCCTCCGGGGAAAAACTGTTTTTT

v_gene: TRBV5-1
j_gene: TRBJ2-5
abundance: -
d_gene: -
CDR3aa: CASSPLGTQLGQTQYF
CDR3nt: TGCGCCAGCAGCCCCCTCGGGACCCAACTTGGTCAGACCCAGTACTTC

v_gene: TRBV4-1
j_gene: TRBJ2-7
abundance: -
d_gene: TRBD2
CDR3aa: CASSLRPGLPTYEQYF
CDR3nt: TGCGCCAGCAGCCTAAGACCGGGACTACCCACCTACGAGCAGTACTTC

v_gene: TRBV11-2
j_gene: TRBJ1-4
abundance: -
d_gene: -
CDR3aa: CASSFQVATNEKLFF
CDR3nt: TGTGCCAGCAGCTTTCAAGTGGCAACTAATGAAAAACTGTTTTTT

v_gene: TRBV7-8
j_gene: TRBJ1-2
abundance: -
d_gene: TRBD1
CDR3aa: CASSLGQERNYGYTF
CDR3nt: TGTGCCAGCAGCTTGGGACAGGAGAGAAACTATGGCTACACCTTC

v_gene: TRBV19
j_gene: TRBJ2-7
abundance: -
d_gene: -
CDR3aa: CASSWFGAGAYEQYF
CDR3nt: TGTGCCAGTAGTTGGTTTGGGGCAGGGGCTTACGAGCAGTACTTC

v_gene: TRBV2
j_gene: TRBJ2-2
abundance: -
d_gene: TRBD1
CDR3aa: CASIPGTGSTGELFF
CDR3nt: TGTGCCAGCATTCCCGGGACAGGGTCTACCGGGGAGCTGTTTTTT

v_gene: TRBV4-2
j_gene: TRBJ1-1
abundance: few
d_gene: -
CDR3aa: CASSQEGQGGSAFF
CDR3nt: TGTGCCAGCAGCCAAGAAGGGCAGGGTGGGTCGGCTTTCTTT

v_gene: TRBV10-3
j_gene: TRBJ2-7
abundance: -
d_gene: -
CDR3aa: CAISDSQAPTYEQYF
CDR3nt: TGTGCCATCAGTGACAGCCAGGCTCCAACCTACGAGCAGTACTTC

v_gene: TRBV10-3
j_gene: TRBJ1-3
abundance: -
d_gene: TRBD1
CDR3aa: CAISEKGSRTGGNTIYF
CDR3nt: TGTGCCATCAGTGAAAAGGGGTCCAGGACAGGAGGAAACACCATATATTTT

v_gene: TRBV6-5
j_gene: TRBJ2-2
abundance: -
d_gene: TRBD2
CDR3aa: CASSRTSVNTGELFF
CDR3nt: TGTGCCAGCAGTAGGACTAGCGTGAACACCGGGGAGCTGTTTTTT